Listed here are 8 T cell receptor beta chains from one sample, sequenced in a study of shared clonotypes between healthy human individuals. Here immunoSEQ multiplex PCR was the method, and the copy in TCRdb shows in-frame clones only, minus some. The data hold hundreds of thousands of clones, with 74% observed a single time. The specimen sequenced was memory CD4+ T cells sorted from blood. Documented subset: CD45RA-negative fraction. The receptors here all came from a man aged 25 to 45 in good health.

As DNA, the CDR3 is TGTGCCAGCAGTTTAGGCTCGGCGGGGTATCGGTACGAGCAGTACTTC. It is translated as CASSLGSAGYRYEQYF. V usage is TRBV28 and J usage is TRBJ2-7; the D gene is possibly TRBD2 (6 bases). Trimming pared 2 bases from V and 4 bases from J, leaving 18 bases between. The CDR3 is made up of 16 amino acids. CDR1 and CDR2 (germline): MDHEN, SYDVKM.

This clone was counted once. V and J are TRBV2 and TRBJ2-3; TRBD1 matches at 10 bases. Germline-derived CDR1 and CDR2 are SNHLY and FYNNEI. V was clipped by 7 bases and J by 6 bases; unmatched bases: 10. The CDR3 length is 15 residues. CDR3 sequence: CASILFGQGGDTQYF. The CDR3 nucleotides are TGTGCCAGCATTCTATTCGGACAGGGGGGGGATACGCAGTATTTT.

V gene TRBV29-1 combines with J gene TRBJ2-7; D is possibly TRBD1 (7 bases). The V end was cut by 4 bases, the J end by 5 bases, with 9 bases between. The germline V gene encodes CDR1 SQVTM and CDR2 ANQGSEA. The CDR3 loop spans 11 amino acids. The CDR3 reads CSVAGGHEQYF. The CDR3 coding sequence is TGCAGCGTTGCAGGGGGGCACGAGCAGTACTTC.

This clone was observed at least ten times. The V call is TRBV29-1, the J call TRBJ1-5; no clear D. Trimming took off 4 bases at V and 0 bases at J, with 7 bases between the two ends. CDR3 length: 13 amino acids. Germline V gene data show CDR1 as SQVTM and CDR2 as ANQGSEA. The CDR3 loop reads CSVGENSNQPQHF. DNA of the CDR3: TGCAGCGTTGGGGAGAATAGCAATCAGCCCCAGCATTTT.

This chain joins TRBV2 and TRBJ2-5; 8 nucleotides agree with TRBD2. Unmatched junction bases numbered 11, after V lost 7 bases and J lost 4 bases. The CDR3 runs to 15 residues. Germline assignment: CDR1 SNHLY and CDR2 FYNNEI. The CDR3 region has the DNA TGTGCCAGCACAATCGAAAGCGGGAGAGGAGAGACCCAGTACTTC. This sequence encodes CASTIESGRGETQYF.

This chain joins TRBV5-1 and TRBJ2-1; TRBD2 matches at 13 bases. The CDR3 has 16 amino acids. Germline values: CDR1 SGHRS, CDR2 YFSETQ. The V gene end was trimmed by 4 bases and the J gene end by 10 bases; junction bases not matched to a gene: 11. For the CDR3, the DNA is TGCGCCAGCAGCCGGGACGGGACTAGCGGGACCGGGGAGCAGTTCTTC. Protein sequence: CASSRDGTSGTGEQFF. Looking up the rest from reference TRBV5-1 and TRBJ2-1 gives the full variable domain: KAGVTQTPRYLIKTRGQQVTLSCSPISGHRSVSWYQQTPGQGLQFLFEYFSETQRNKGNFPGRFSGRQFSNSRSEMNVSTLELGDSALYLCASSRDGTSGTGEQFFGPGTRLTVL.

The rearrangement joins TRBV7-6 to TRBJ2-7; 7 nucleotides align to TRBD2. The V and J ends lost 5 bases and 7 bases, in that order; junction bases with no gene match: 23. Germline V lookup: CDR1 SGHVS, CDR2 FNYEAQ. CDR3 size: 18 residues. Here the CDR3 DNA reads TGTGCCAGCAGCCCGCTGGTAGGCGGGAGAGGACGTGATGGGGAGCAGTACTTC. This translates into CASSPLVGGRGRDGEQYF.

The chain links TRBV14 to TRBJ2-4; perhaps TRBD2 as D (5 bases). The germline V gene has CDR1 SGHDN and CDR2 FVKESK. Trimming stripped 1 base from V and 0 bases from J, with 7 bases between. CDR3 length: 15 amino acids. CDR3 in amino acids: CASSQGGLAKNIQYF. CDR3 DNA: TGTGCCAGCAGCCAAGGAGGACTAGCCAAAAACATTCAGTACTTC. The full variable domain, in which reference TRBV14 and TRBJ2-4 provide the parts outside the CDR3, is EAGVTQFPSHSVIEKGQTVTLRCDPISGHDNLYWYRRVMGKEIKFLLHFVKESKQDESGMPNNRFLAERTGGTYSTLKVQPAELEDSGVYFCASSQGGLAKNIQYFGAGTRLSVL.